The source of this T cell receptor beta chain is a study of T cells after yellow fever vaccination. Across the whole study: SMART-Seq v4 Ultra Low Input prepared the low-cell-number fractions.

As TCR cDNA was made by 5'RACE template switching, a universal primer site and UMIs were added. TCRdb independently ran MiXCR on the 5' RACE reads; one entry per CDR3 protein. The sample lists 250,000 to 400,000 distinct CDR3 sequences; roughly 4.3% were seen once. General observations from the study: The secondary response showed a weaker magnitude and a faster peak, day 5 versus 15. The booster response re-showed most primary clones: 96% CD4, about 89% CD8.

This clonotype came up a few times. What it binds is unknown. This CDR3 spans 13 amino acids. In germline, CDR1 is LNHDA, CDR2 SQIVND (reference sequence). Trimming removed 7 bases at V and 5 bases at J, with 12 bases between. V and J are TRBV19 and TRBJ2-1; weak D call: TRBD2 (6 bases). This TCR was sampled from a man younger than 35 who received the YFV17D yellow fever vaccine. The starting material was PBMCs, obtained 5 days after the yellow fever booster vaccination. In DNA form, the CDR3 reads TGTGCCAGTAAAAAACCGGGAGACAATGAGCAGTTCTTC. The encoded protein is CASKKPGDNEQFF.